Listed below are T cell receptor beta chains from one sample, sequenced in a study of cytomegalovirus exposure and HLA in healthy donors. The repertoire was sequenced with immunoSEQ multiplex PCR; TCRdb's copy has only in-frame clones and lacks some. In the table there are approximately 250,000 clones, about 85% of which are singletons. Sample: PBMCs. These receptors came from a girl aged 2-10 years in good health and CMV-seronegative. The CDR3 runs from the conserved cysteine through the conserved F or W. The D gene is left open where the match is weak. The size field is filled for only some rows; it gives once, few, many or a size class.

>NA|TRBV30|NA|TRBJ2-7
CAWSVDYEQYF
TGTGCCTGGAGCGTAGATTACGAGCAGTACTTC
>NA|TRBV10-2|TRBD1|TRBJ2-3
CASTPSGTVPPQYF
TGCGCCAGCACGCCCTCCGGGACAGTACCACCACAGTATTTT
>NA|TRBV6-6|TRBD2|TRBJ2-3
CAIRAGDITDTQYF
TGTGCCATCCGAGCGGGAGATATAACAGATACGCAGTATTTT
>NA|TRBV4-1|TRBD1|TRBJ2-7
CASSQNQGAAYEQYF
TGCGCCAGCAGCCAAAACCAGGGGGCTGCCTACGAGCAGTACTTC
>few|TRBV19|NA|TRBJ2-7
CASSAGVLNEQYF
TGTGCCAGTAGTGCAGGGGTCCTTAACGAGCAGTACTTC
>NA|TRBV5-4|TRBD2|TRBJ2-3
CASSSRTSGRSTDTQYF
TGTGCCAGCAGCTCCCGGACTAGCGGGAGGTCCACAGATACGCAGTATTTT
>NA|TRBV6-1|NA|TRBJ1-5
CASSEARQLSNQPQHF
TGTGCCAGCAGTGAAGCGCGACAGTTAAGCAATCAGCCCCAGCATTTT
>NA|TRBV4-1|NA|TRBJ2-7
CASSPTPLSYEQYF
TGCGCCAGCAGCCCCACCCCCCTCTCCTACGAGCAGTACTTC
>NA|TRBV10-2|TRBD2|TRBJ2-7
CASRSDLAGGSYEQYF
TGCGCCAGCAGGAGCGACTTAGCGGGGGGATCCTACGAGCAGTACTTC
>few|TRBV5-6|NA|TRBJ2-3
CASSLRGSGPSTDTQYF
TGTGCCAGCAGCTTAAGAGGAAGCGGGCCTAGCACAGATACGCAGTATTTT
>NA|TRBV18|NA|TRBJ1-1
CASSPRREGEAFF
TGTGCCAGCTCACCAAGGAGGGAAGGTGAAGCTTTCTTT
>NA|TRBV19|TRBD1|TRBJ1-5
CASSGMGQGRQPQHF
TGTGCCAGTAGTGGAATGGGACAGGGGCGTCAGCCCCAGCATTTT
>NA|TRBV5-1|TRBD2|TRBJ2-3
CASSLDRTSGTDTQYF
TGCGCCAGCAGCTTAGACAGGACTAGCGGCACAGATACGCAGTATTTT
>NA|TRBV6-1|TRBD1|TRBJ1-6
CASGDRGMNSPLHF
TGTGCCAGCGGGGACAGGGGAATGAATTCACCCCTCCACTTT
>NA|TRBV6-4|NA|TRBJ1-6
CASSPQGLLNSPLHF
TGTGCCAGCAGTCCGCAGGGGCTCTTAAATTCACCCCTCCACTTT
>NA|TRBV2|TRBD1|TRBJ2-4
CASNGGQGAIQYF
TGTGCCAGCAATGGGGGACAGGGGGCCATTCAGTACTTC
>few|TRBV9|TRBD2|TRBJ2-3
CASSVGGLAGGSDTQYF
TGTGCCAGCAGCGTAGGGGGACTAGCGGGGGGGTCAGATACGCAGTATTTT
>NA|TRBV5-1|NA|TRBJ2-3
CASSLDGSTISTDTQYF
TGCGCCAGCAGCTTGGATGGCAGCACTATCAGCACAGATACGCAGTATTTT
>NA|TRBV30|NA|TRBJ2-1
CAWITNRVSGPYNEQFF
TGTGCCTGGATTACGAACAGGGTATCGGGCCCCTACAATGAGCAGTTCTTC
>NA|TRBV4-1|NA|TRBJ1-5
CASSQERGGQPQHF
TGCGCCAGCAGCCAAGAACGGGGGGGTCAGCCCCAGCATTTT
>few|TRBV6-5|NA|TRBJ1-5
CASSFSSGGNQPQHF
TGTGCCAGCAGTTTTTCATCAGGCGGGAATCAGCCCCAGCATTTT
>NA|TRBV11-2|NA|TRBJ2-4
CASSQQGYKNIQYF
TGTGCCAGCAGCCAACAGGGCTACAAAAACATTCAGTACTTC